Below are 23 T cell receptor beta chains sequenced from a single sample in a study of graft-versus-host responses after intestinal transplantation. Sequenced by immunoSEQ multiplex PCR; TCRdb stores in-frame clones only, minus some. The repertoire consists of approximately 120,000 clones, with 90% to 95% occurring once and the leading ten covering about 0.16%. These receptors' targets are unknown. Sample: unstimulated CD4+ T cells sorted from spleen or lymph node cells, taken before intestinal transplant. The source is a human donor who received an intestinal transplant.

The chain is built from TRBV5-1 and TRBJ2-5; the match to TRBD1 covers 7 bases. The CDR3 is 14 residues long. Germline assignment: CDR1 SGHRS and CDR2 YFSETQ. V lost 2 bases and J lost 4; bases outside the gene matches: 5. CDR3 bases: TGCGCCAGCAGCTTCACAGGGGAAGGAGAGACCCAGTACTTC. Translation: CASSFTGEGETQYF.

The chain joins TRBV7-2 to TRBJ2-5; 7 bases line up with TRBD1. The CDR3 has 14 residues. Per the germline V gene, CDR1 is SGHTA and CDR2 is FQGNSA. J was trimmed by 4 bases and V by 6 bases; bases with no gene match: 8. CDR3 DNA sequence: TGTGCCAGCAGTCCCCGACAGGGCCGAGAGACCCAGTACTTC. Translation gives CASSPRQGRETQYF.

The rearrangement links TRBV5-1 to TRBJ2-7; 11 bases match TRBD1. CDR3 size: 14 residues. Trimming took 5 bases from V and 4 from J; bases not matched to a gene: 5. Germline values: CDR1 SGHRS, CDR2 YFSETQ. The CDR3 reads CASSRGQGAYEQYF. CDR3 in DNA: TGCGCCAGCAGTCGAGGACAGGGGGCGTACGAGCAGTACTTC.

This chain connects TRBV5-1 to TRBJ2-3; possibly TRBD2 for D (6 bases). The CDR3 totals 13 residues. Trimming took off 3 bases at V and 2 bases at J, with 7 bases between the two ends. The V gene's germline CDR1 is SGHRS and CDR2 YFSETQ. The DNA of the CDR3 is TGCGCCAGCAGCTGGGACTCCACAGATACGCAGTATTTT. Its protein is CASSWDSTDTQYF.

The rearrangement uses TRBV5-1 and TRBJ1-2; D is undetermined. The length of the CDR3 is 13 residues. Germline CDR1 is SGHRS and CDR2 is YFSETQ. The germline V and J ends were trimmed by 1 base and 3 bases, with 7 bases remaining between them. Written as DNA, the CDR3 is TGCGCCAGCAGCTTGTTCCAGGACTATGGCTACACCTTC. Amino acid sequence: CASSLFQDYGYTF.

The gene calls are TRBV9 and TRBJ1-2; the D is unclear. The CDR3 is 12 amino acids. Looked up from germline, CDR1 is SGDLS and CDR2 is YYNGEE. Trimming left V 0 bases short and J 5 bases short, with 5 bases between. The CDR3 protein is CASSVGGYGYTF. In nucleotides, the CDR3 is TGTGCCAGCAGCGTAGGAGGGTATGGCTACACCTTC.

The CDR3 loop is CASGLGTAGETQYF. CDR3 in DNA: TGTGCTAGTGGTTTGGGGACAGCCGGGGAGACCCAGTACTTC. This chain links TRBV12-5 with TRBJ2-5, with D possibly matching TRBD1 (6 bases). The V end was cut by 1 base, the J end by 5 bases, with 11 bases between. CDR1 LGHNT and CDR2 FRNRAP come from the germline V gene. The CDR3 is made up of 14 amino acids.

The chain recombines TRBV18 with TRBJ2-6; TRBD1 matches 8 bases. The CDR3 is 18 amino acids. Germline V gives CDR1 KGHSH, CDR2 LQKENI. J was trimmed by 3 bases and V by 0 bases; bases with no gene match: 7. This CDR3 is CASSPPAGGSSGANVLTF. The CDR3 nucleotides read TGTGCCAGCTCACCACCCGCAGGGGGCTCAAGTGGGGCCAACGTCCTGACTTTC. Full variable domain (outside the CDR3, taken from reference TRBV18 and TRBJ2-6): NAGVMQNPRHLVRRRGQEARLRCSPMKGHSHVYWYRQLPEEGLKFMVYLQKENIIDESGMPKERFSAEFPKEGPSILRIQQVVRGDSAAYFCASSPPAGGSSGANVLTFGAGSRLTVL.

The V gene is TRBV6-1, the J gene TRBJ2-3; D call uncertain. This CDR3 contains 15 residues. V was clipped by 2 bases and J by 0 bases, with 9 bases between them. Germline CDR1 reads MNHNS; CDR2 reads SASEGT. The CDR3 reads CASSERSASTDTQYF. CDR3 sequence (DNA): TGTGCCAGCAGTGAACGGTCAGCTAGCACAGATACGCAGTATTTT.

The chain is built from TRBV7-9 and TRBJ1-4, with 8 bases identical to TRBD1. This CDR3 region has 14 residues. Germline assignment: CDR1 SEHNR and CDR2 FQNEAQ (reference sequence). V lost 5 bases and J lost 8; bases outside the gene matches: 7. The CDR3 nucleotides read TGTGCCAGCAGCCCCCAGGGGGCTCGGGAAAAACTGTTTTTT. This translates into CASSPQGAREKLFF.

Written as DNA, the CDR3 is TGTGCCAGCAGCTTGAAGCGACTAGCAGATAGCACAGATACGCAGTATTTT. Amino acid sequence: CASSLKRLADSTDTQYF. The genes are TRBV5-5 and TRBJ2-3; 7 nucleotides match TRBD2. V lost 1 base and J lost 0; bases outside the gene matches: 8. Germline assignment: CDR1 SGHKS and CDR2 YYEKEE (reference sequence). CDR3 size: 17 residues. The entire variable domain, with the rest obtained from reference TRBV5-5 and TRBJ2-3, is as follows: DAGVTQSPTHLIKTRGQQVTLRCSPISGHKSVSWYQQVLGQGPQFIFQYYEKEERGRGNFPDRFSARQFPNYSSELNVNALLLGDSALYLCASSLKRLADSTDTQYFGPGTRLTVL.

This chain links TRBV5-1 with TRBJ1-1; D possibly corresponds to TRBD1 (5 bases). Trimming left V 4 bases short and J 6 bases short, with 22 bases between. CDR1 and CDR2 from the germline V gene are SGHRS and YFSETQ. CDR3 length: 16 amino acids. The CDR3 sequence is CASSPGGELRWPEAFF. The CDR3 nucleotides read TGCGCCAGCAGCCCGGGAGGGGAGTTGAGGTGGCCTGAAGCTTTCTTT.

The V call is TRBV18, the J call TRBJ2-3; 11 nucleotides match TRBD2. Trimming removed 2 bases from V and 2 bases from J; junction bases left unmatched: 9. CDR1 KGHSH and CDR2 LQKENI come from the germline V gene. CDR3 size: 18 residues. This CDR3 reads CASSPFMRLAGITDTQYF. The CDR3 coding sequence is TGTGCCAGCTCACCATTCATGAGACTAGCGGGGATCACAGATACGCAGTATTTT.

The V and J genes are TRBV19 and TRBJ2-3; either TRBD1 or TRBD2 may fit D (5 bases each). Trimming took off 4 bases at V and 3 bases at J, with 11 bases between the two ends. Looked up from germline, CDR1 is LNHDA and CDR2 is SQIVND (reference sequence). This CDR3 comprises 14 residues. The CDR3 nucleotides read TGTGCCAGTAGTACCTTAGGGGAGACAGATACGCAGTATTTT. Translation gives CASSTLGETDTQYF.

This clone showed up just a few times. The CDR3 DNA sequence: TGTGCCAGCAGCGGAGGGGACAGGGGCCCCTACGAGCAGTACTTC. Encoded protein: CASSGGDRGPYEQYF. The chain joins TRBV9 to TRBJ2-7, with 10 bases lining up with TRBD1. This CDR3 comprises 15 residues. Looked up from germline, CDR1 is SGDLS and CDR2 is YYNGEE. The V gene end was trimmed by 3 bases and the J gene end by 2 bases; junction bases not matched to a gene: 5.

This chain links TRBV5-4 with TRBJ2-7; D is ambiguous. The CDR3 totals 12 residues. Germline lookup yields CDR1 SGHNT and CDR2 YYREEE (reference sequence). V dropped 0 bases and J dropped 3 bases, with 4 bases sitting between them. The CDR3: CASSLGGYEQYF. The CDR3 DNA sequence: TGTGCCAGCAGCTTGGGGGGCTACGAGCAGTACTTC. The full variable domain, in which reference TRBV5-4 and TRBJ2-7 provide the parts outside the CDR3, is ETGVTQSPTHLIKTRGQQVTLRCSSQSGHNTVSWYQQALGQGPQFIFQYYREEENGRGNFPPRFSGLQFPNYSSELNVNALELDDSALYLCASSLGGYEQYFGPGTRLTVT.

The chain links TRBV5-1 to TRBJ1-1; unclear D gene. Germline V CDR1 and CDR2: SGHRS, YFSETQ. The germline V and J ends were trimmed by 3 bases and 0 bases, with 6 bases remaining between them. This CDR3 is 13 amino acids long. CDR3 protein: CASSSGMNTEAFF. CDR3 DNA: TGCGCCAGCAGCTCGGGGATGAACACTGAAGCTTTCTTT.

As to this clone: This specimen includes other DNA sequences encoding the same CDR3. The CDR3 nucleotides read TGTGCCAGCAGTTACTCAGGGGGGCGCACAGATACGCAGTATTTT. It translates to CASSYSGGRTDTQYF. This chain uses TRBV6-5 with TRBJ2-3; D is perhaps TRBD1 or TRBD2 (6 bases each). This CDR3 spans 15 amino acids. Trimming removed 0 bases at V and 1 base at J, with 8 bases between. CDR1 and CDR2 from the germline V gene are MNHEY and SVGAGI.

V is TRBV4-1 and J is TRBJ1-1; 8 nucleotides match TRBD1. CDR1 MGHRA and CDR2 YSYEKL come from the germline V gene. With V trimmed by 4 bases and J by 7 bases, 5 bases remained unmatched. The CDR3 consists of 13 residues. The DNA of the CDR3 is TGCGCCAGCAGCCCGACAGGGGACAGTGAAGCTTTCTTT. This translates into CASSPTGDSEAFF.

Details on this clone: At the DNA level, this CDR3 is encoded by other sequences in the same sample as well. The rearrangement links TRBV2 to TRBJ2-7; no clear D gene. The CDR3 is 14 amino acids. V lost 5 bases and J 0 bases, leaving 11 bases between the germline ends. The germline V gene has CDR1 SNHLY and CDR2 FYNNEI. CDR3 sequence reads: CASSKRTDSYEQYF. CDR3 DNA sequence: TGTGCCAGCAGTAAACGGACGGACTCCTACGAGCAGTACTTC.

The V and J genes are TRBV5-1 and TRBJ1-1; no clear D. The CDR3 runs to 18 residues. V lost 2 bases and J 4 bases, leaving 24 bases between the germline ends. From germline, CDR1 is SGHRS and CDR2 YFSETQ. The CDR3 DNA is TGCGCCAGCAGCTTTAACACGCCCGGACGGGGAATTTCCACTGAAGCTTTCTTT. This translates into CASSFNTPGRGISTEAFF.

CDR3: CASREQGGKVQPQHF. The DNA for the CDR3 is TGCGCCAGCAGGGAACAGGGGGGAAAAGTACAGCCCCAGCATTTT. This chain connects TRBV10-2 to TRBJ1-5; 8 bases match TRBD1. Trimming took 6 bases from V and 7 from J; bases not matched to a gene: 11. CDR3 length: 15 amino acids. Germline-derived CDR1 and CDR2 are WSHSY and SAAADI.

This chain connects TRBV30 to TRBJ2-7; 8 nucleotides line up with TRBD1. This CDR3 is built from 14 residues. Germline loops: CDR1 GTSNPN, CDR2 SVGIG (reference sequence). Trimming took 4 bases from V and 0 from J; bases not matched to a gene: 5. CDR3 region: CAWKRQGSSYEQYF. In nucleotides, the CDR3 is TGTGCCTGGAAACGACAGGGGTCCTCCTACGAGCAGTACTTC.